This T cell receptor beta chain was sequenced during a study of cytomegalovirus exposure and HLA in healthy donors. In the PCR, 60 Vbeta and 13 Jbeta primers were used. TCRdb's table, derived via immunoSEQ multiplex PCR, lists solely in-frame clones and lacks some. This table holds approximately 70,000 clones, around three quarters found once. This clone appeared a single time. Antigen unknown. General study findings and limits: As a later analysis revealed, the rate of TCR association differed by HLA locus, with DRB1 most and HLA-C fewest. Specificity for CMV antigens was confirmed in vitro for three of the CMV-associated chains. Available immune exposure information covered CMV serostatus only. The study designated over 150 TCR beta chains cytomegalovirus-associated.

The receptor was derived from a man in his fifties in good health and CMV-seronegative. The specimen was PBMCs.

The CDR3 loop reads CASTREVTEAFF. The CDR3 DNA follows: TGTGCCAGCACAAGGGAGGTCACTGAAGCTTTCTTT. The chain recombines TRBV2 with TRBJ1-1; no reliable D call. CDR1 and CDR2 from the germline V gene are SNHLY and FYNNEI. The CDR3 runs 12 residues. V was trimmed by 7 bases and J by 4 bases, leaving 10 bases between them.